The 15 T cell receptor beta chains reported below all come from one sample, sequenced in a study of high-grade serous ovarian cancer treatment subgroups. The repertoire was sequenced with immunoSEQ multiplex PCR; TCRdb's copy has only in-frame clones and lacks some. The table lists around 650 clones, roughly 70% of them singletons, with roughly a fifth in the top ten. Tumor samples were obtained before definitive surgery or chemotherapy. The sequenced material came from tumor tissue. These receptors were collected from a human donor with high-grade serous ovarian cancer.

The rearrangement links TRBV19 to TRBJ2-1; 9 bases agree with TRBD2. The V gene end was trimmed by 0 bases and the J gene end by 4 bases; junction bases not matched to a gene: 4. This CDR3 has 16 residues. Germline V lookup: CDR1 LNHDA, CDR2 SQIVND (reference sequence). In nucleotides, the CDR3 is TGTGCCAGTAGTATAGATAAGCGGGAGGCTTACAATGAGCAGTTCTTC. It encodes CASSIDKREAYNEQFF.

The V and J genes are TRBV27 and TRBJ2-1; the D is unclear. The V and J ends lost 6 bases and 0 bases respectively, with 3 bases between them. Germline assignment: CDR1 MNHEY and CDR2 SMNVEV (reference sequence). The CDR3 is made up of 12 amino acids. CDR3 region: CASRGSYNEQFF. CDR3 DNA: TGTGCCAGCAGGGGCTCCTACAATGAGCAGTTCTTC.

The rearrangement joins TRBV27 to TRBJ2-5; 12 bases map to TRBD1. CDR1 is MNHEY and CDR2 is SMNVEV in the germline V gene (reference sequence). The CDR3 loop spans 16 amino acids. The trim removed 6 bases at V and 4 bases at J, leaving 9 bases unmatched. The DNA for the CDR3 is TGTGCCAGCAGGTCGAGGGGACAGGGGGCACGAGAGACCCAGTACTTC. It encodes CASRSRGQGARETQYF.

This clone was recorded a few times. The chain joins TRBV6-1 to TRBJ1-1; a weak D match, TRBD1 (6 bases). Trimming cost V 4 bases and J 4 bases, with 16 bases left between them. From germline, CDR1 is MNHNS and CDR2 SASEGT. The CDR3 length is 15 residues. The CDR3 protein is CASSVVAGVPTEAFF. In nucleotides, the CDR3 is TGTGCCAGCAGTGTGGTCGCAGGGGTGCCCACTGAAGCTTTCTTT.

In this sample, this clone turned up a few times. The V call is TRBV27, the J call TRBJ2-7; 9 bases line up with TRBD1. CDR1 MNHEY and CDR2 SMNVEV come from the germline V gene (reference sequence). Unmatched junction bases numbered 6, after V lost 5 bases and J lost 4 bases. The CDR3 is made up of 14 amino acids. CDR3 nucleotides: TGTGCCAGCAGTACCCAACAGGGGGCGTACGAGCAGTACTTC. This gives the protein CASSTQQGAYEQYF.

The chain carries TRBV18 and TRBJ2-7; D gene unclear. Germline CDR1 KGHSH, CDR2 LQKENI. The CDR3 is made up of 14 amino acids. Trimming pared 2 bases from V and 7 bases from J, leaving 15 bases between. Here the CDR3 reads CASSPEAAQWEQYF. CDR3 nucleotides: TGTGCCAGCTCACCAGAGGCGGCCCAGTGGGAGCAGTACTTC.

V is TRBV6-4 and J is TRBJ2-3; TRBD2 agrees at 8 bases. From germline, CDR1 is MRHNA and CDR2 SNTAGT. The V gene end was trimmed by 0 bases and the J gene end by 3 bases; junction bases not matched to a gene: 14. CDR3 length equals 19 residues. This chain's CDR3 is CASSDSPRGAGVETDTQYF. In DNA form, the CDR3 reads TGTGCCAGCAGTGACTCCCCCCGCGGAGCGGGAGTTGAAACAGATACGCAGTATTTT.

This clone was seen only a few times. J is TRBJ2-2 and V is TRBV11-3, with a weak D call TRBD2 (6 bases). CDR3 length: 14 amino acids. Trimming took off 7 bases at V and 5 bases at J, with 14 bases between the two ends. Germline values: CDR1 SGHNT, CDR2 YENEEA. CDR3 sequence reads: CASTKYGGTGELFF. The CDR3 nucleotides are TGTGCCAGCACCAAATACGGGGGTACCGGGGAGCTGTTTTTT.

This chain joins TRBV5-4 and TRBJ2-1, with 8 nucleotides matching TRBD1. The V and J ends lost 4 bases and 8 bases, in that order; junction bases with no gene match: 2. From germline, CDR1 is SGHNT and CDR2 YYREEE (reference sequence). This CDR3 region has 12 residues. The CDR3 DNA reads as TGTGCCAGCAGCCAGACAGGGGATGAGCAGTTCTTC. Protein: CASSQTGDEQFF.

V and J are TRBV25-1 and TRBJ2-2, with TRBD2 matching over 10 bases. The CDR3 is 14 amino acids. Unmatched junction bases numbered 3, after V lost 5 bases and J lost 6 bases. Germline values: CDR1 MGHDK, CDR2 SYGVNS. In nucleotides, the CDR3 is TGTGCCAGCAGTCTAGCGGGAGTCCCCGGGGAGCTGTTTTTT. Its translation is CASSLAGVPGELFF.

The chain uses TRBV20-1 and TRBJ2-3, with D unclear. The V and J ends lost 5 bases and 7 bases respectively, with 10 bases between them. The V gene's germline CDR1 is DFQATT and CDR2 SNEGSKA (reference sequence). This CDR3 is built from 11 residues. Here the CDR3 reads CSALLEYTQYF. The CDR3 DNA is TGCAGTGCTCTGCTGGAGTATACGCAGTATTTT.

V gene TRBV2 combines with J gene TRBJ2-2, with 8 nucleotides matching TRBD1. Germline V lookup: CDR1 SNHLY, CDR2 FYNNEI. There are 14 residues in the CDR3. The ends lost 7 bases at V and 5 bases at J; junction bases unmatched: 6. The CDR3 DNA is TGTGCCAGCACTGAGGACAGGGTAACCGGGGAGCTGTTTTTT. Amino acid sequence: CASTEDRVTGELFF.

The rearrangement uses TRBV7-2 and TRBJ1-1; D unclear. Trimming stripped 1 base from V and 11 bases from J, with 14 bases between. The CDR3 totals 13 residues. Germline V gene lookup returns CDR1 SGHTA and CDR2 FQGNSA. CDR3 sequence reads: CASSLEGRVRAFF. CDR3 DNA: TGTGCCAGCAGCTTAGAGGGAAGGGTTCGGGCTTTCTTT.

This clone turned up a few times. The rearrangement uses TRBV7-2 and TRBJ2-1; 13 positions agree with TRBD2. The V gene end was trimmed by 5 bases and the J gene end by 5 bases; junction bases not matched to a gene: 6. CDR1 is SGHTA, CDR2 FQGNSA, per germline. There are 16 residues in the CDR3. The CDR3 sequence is CASSLGGTSGDNEQFF. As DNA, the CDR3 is TGTGCCAGCAGCCTAGGGGGGACTAGCGGGGACAATGAGCAGTTCTTC.

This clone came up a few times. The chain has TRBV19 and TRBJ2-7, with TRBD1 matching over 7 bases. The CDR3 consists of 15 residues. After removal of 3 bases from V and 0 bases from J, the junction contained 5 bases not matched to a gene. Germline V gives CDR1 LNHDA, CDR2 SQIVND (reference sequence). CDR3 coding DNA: TGTGCCAGTAGTATTTCGACAGGGAGCTCCTACGAGCAGTACTTC. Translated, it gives CASSISTGSSYEQYF.